Below, 3 T cell receptor beta chains from the same sample are listed, as sequenced in a study of T cells in Graves' hyperthyroidism and ophthalmopathy. Amplified TCR beta CDR3 regions came from RNA transcripts. TCR CDR3 underwent first-round RT-PCR with the HTBI primer set. TCRdb fed the multiplex PCR reads into MiXCR, producing one record per CDR3 protein. The sample has over 650,000 distinct CDR3 sequences; approximately 16% are singletons. The sequencing input was blood. The receptors stem from a man between 18 and 29 years old with Graves' hyperthyroidism.

This clonotype came up many times. The DNA of the CDR3 is TGCAGTGCTTTAGCGGGAGTCGCCTACTACGAGCAGTACTTC. Protein sequence: CSALAGVAYYEQYF. The V gene is TRBV20-1, the J gene TRBJ2-7, with 9 bases aligning to TRBD2. CDR3 length: 14 residues. J lost 3 bases, V lost 5 bases, and 8 bases had no gene match. Germline V gene sequence: CDR1 DFQATT, CDR2 SNEGSKA (reference sequence).

The chain recombines TRBV6-1 with TRBJ2-7; no clear D gene. Germline CDR1 reads MNHNS; CDR2 reads SASEGT. V lost 8 bases and J 6 bases, leaving 14 bases between the germline ends. There are 12 residues in the CDR3. The CDR3 sequence: CASGLGSTEQYF. The DNA for the CDR3 is TGTGCCAGCGGCCTAGGCAGTACCGAGCAGTACTTC.

V and J are TRBV24-1 and TRBJ2-3; tentatively, D is TRBD2 (6 bases). V lost 7 bases and J lost 2, with 9 bases in between. CDR3 size: 13 residues. CDR1 and CDR2 (germline): KGHDR, SFDVKD. The CDR3 protein is CATSGEVTDTQYF. Written as DNA, the CDR3 is TGTGCCACCAGCGGGGAGGTCACAGATACGCAGTATTTT.